This note documents a single T cell receptor (beta chain) sequence. Its antigen is still unknown. Produced via immunoSEQ multiplex PCR; TCRdb's table is partial and in-frame only. The sample has about 93,000 clones; roughly 88% are singletons. This sample was included in a study of radiotherapy plus CTLA-4 blockade in lung cancer. About the research overall: In about 20% of patients, objective responses were seen; around 31% had disease control.

Germline V gives CDR1 SNHLY, CDR2 FYNNEI. Trimming took 4 bases from V and 2 from J, leaving 15 bases between them. The CDR3 sequence is 17 residues long. Study-level findings and limits: Tumor-derived TCR clones expanded in blood after radiotherapy plus ipilimumab.

Ipilimumab-mediated CTLA-4 blockade plus focal radiation was given to patients having chemo-refractory metastatic non-small-cell lung cancer. The sequencing here drew on peripheral blood, taken from a patient treated with radiotherapy plus ipilimumab. This rearrangement joins TRBV2 to TRBJ2-6, with D hard to call. This sequence was found in a human donor with non-small cell lung cancer that progressed on radiotherapy plus ipilimumab. The CDR3, as DNA: TGTGCCAGCAGTGCAAGGACGACTGGTCCTGGGGCCAACGTCCTGACTTTC. As protein: CASSARTTGPGANVLTF. Variable domain in full (rest from reference TRBV2 and TRBJ2-6): EPEVTQTPSHQVTQMGQEVILRCVPISNHLYFYWYRQILGQKVEFLVSFYNNEISEKSEIFDDQFSVERPDGSNFTLKIRSTKLEDSAMYFCASSARTTGPGANVLTFGAGSRLTVL.